The 22 T cell receptor beta chains below all came from one sample that was sequenced in a study of blood T cell repertoires in COVID-19. TCRdb's copy holds only in-frame clones and misses some; the assay was immunoSEQ multiplex PCR. The sample shows some 270,000 clones, around 85% of them seen only once. Material: peripheral blood. All receptors derive from a woman aged 70-85 years with acute or convalescent COVID-19.

The J gene is TRBJ1-2, the V gene TRBV3-1 (or the pseudogene TRBV3-2); D remains ambiguous. Germline CDR1 is LGHDT and CDR2 is YNNKEL (reference sequence). The CDR3 totals 14 residues. Trimming took 0 bases from V and 5 from J, leaving 10 bases between them. The CDR3 protein is CASSQEAALYGYTF. As DNA, the CDR3 is TGTGCCAGCAGCCAAGAGGCGGCCCTATATGGCTACACCTTC.

The chain carries TRBV12-3 or TRBV12-4 and TRBJ2-3; a weak D match, TRBD1 (5 bases). The length of the CDR3 is 13 residues. The V end lost 3 bases, the J end lost 4 bases, and 8 bases lay between the germline ends. This CDR3 is CASSFRVPDTQYF. The DNA of the CDR3 is TGTGCCAGCAGTTTCAGGGTCCCAGATACGCAGTATTTT.

The chain has TRBV2 and TRBJ1-1; no reliable D call. Germline V CDR1 and CDR2: SNHLY, FYNNEI. Trimming took 7 bases from V and 5 from J, leaving 17 bases between them. The CDR3 length is 14 residues. CDR3 region: CASNSEGEKTEAFF. CDR3 in DNA: TGTGCCAGCAATTCGGAGGGCGAAAAAACTGAAGCTTTCTTT.

This sequence joins TRBV24-1 and TRBJ2-1; TRBD1 might be the D (5 bases). Trimming removed 2 bases at V and 9 bases at J, with 10 bases between. Per the germline V gene, CDR1 is KGHDR and CDR2 is SFDVKD. The CDR3 is 13 amino acids. The CDR3 coding sequence is TGTGCCACCAGTGATTCGAGGACAACTGAGCAGTTCTTC. Translating it yields CATSDSRTTEQFF.

The chain joins TRBV3-1 (or the pseudogene TRBV3-2) to TRBJ2-1; the match to TRBD2 covers 12 bases. The trim removed 4 bases at V and 7 bases at J, leaving 8 bases unmatched. Germline V gives CDR1 LGHDT, CDR2 YNNKEL (reference sequence). The CDR3 has 16 residues. CDR3 sequence (DNA): TGTGCCAGCAGCCCACTTCTAGCGGGGGGGCTTAATGAGCAGTTCTTC. Protein: CASSPLLAGGLNEQFF.

The rearrangement links TRBV24-1 to TRBJ2-1; D possibly corresponds to TRBD1 (6 bases). From germline, CDR1 is KGHDR and CDR2 SFDVKD. Between the trimmed V and J ends, which lost 6 bases and 11 bases, there was a span of 22 bases. This CDR3 is 15 amino acids long. The CDR3 is CATSTRTGSLGQQFF. In DNA, the CDR3 is TGTGCCACCAGTACTAGAACAGGGAGCTTAGGGCAGCAGTTCTTC.

The chain combines TRBV11-2 with TRBJ2-2; D ambiguous. CDR1 SGHAT and CDR2 FQNNGV come from the germline V gene. Trimming shortened V by 5 bases and J by 7 bases, and 14 bases separated the two germline ends. The CDR3 is 14 residues long. This chain's CDR3 is CASSPQVVSGELFF. The DNA of the CDR3 is TGTGCCAGCAGCCCCCAGGTGGTTAGCGGGGAGCTGTTTTTT.

Comments on this clone: The same CDR3 is also encoded by other DNA sequences in this sample. This chain uses TRBV6-5 with TRBJ1-3; D is unclear. Trimming cost V 6 bases and J 4 bases, with 4 bases left between them. This CDR3 contains 11 residues. Per germline, CDR1 MNHEY and CDR2 SVGAGI. CDR3 sequence: CASSQGNTIYF. Here the CDR3 DNA reads TGTGCCAGCAGCCAAGGAAACACCATATATTTT.

The rearrangement joins TRBV5-4 to TRBJ2-6; no clear D. This CDR3 has 16 residues. The germline gives CDR1 SGHNT, CDR2 YYREEE (reference sequence). Trimming stripped 2 bases from V and 2 bases from J, with 11 bases between. As DNA, the CDR3 is TGTGCCAGCAGCTTCCCCACTTCCGCTGGGGCCAACGTCCTGACTTTC. The encoded protein is CASSFPTSAGANVLTF.

The genes are TRBV20-1 and TRBJ1-5, with D maybe TRBD1 (5 bases). Trimming took off 3 bases at V and 4 bases at J, with 16 bases between the two ends. The CDR3 runs 15 residues. Looked up from germline, CDR1 is DFQATT and CDR2 is SNEGSKA (reference sequence). The CDR3 DNA is TGCAGTGCTAGTTCCCCGGGAGGGGATAATCAGCCCCAGCATTTT. It specifies CSASSPGGDNQPQHF.

The chain couples TRBV7-8 to TRBJ2-7; tentative D call: TRBD2 (5 bases). Trimming pared 5 bases from V and 3 bases from J, leaving 14 bases between. This CDR3 has 14 residues. CDR1 SGHVS and CDR2 FQNEAQ come from the germline V gene. CDR3 protein: CASSLRGSHYEQYF. In DNA, the CDR3 is TGTGCCAGCAGCCTCCGGGGTTCGCACTACGAGCAGTACTTC.

This clone occurred a few times. The rearrangement uses TRBV19 and TRBJ1-5, with 10 bases fitting TRBD1. V trimming: 9 bases; J trimming: 5 bases; junction bases outside the gene matches: 1. The CDR3 is 12 residues long. CDR1 and CDR2 (germline): LNHDA, SQIVND (reference sequence). The CDR3 DNA follows: TGTGCCAGCGGGACAGGGGATCAGCCCCAGCATTTT. This translates into CASGTGDQPQHF.

The J gene is TRBJ1-2, the V gene TRBV9; possibly TRBD1 for D (5 bases). There are 15 residues in the CDR3. V lost 2 bases and J 2 bases, leaving 13 bases between the germline ends. Germline V gene data show CDR1 as SGDLS and CDR2 as YYNGEE. CDR3 sequence: CASSVAPGVNYGYTF. The CDR3 DNA reads TGTGCCAGCAGCGTGGCCCCGGGGGTGAACTATGGCTACACCTTC.

This clone was detected ten times or more. The chain recombines TRBV3-1 (or the pseudogene TRBV3-2) with TRBJ1-2; D gene unclear. This CDR3 is built from 16 residues. Trimming pared 4 bases from V and 0 bases from J, leaving 15 bases between. CDR1 and CDR2 (germline): LGHDT, YNNKEL (reference sequence). CDR3 region: CASSPFHTVPNYGYTF. The CDR3, as DNA: TGTGCCAGCAGCCCCTTTCATACGGTACCTAACTATGGCTACACCTTC.

The chain is built from TRBV5-4 and TRBJ2-5; 8 bases match TRBD1. The CDR3 contains 17 residues. Germline lookup yields CDR1 SGHNT and CDR2 YYREEE (reference sequence). The trim removed 3 bases at V and 4 bases at J, leaving 14 bases unmatched. CDR3 nucleotide sequence: TGTGCCAGCAGCTCGGGTCAGGGGGCAGGCGCCGGAGAGACCCAGTACTTC. This gives the protein CASSSGQGAGAGETQYF.

J is TRBJ2-1 and V is TRBV7-9; the match to TRBD2 covers 13 bases. CDR1 and CDR2 (germline): SEHNR, FQNEAQ (reference sequence). The CDR3 sequence is 16 residues long. Trimming removed 5 bases from V and 6 bases from J; junction bases left unmatched: 7. For the CDR3, the DNA is TGTGCCAGCAGCAAGGGACTAGCGGGGAACCTCAATGAGCAGTTCTTC. Translation: CASSKGLAGNLNEQFF.

This clone was seen once. The gene calls are TRBV24-1 and TRBJ2-2; D gene ambiguous. The CDR3 consists of 12 residues. Germline V CDR1 and CDR2: KGHDR, SFDVKD. The V and J ends lost 6 bases and 7 bases respectively, with 8 bases between them. The CDR3 sequence: CATSLFGGELFF. CDR3 coding DNA: TGTGCCACCAGTCTATTCGGCGGGGAGCTGTTTTTT.

V usage is TRBV5-1 and J usage is TRBJ2-5, with D tentatively TRBD2 (6 bases). Germline values: CDR1 SGHRS, CDR2 YFSETQ. The V end lost 4 bases, the J end lost 2 bases, and 15 bases lay between the germline ends. The CDR3 contains 15 residues. DNA for the CDR3: TGCGCCAGCAGCCCCGGGTGGGGAGGACAAGAGACCCAGTACTTC. This codes for CASSPGWGGQETQYF.

This chain connects TRBV21-1 to TRBJ1-1; the table's D call of TRBD1 was not tested on the DNA. TRBV21-1 corresponds to a pseudogene. CDR3 length: 17 amino acids. CDR3 DNA sequence: TGTGCCAGCAGCAACAGGGGACGGGACAGGGGGAACACTGAAGCTTTCTTT. This codes for CASSNRGRDRGNTEAFF.

This sequence joins TRBV11-2 and TRBJ2-7; possibly TRBD1 for D (6 bases). Looked up from germline, CDR1 is SGHAT and CDR2 is FQNNGV. This CDR3 has 16 residues. V lost 1 base to trimming and J lost 4 bases, with 17 bases between them. Here the CDR3 DNA reads TGTGCCAGCAGCTTAGCCAGGACAGCCGAGGGTTACGAGCAGTACTTC. Its protein product is CASSLARTAEGYEQYF. The whole variable domain, remainder taken from reference TRBV11-2 and TRBJ2-7, is EAGVAQSPRYKIIEKRQSVAFWCNPISGHATLYWYQQILGQGPKLLIQFQNNGVVDDSQLPKDRFSAERLKGVDSTLKIQPAKLEDSAVYLCASSLARTAEGYEQYFGPGTRLTVT.

This chain joins TRBV19 and TRBJ2-4, with D perhaps TRBD2 (5 bases). The CDR3 has 13 residues. The V gene's germline CDR1 is LNHDA and CDR2 SQIVND (reference sequence). Between the trimmed V and J ends, which lost 10 bases and 0 bases, there was a span of 10 bases. As DNA, the CDR3 is TGTGCCACGTTAGGACTAGCCAAAAACATTCAGTACTTC. This gives the protein CATLGLAKNIQYF. The full variable domain, with the rest looked up from reference TRBV19 and TRBJ2-4, is DGGITQSPKYLFRKEGQNVTLSCEQNLNHDAMYWYRQDPGQGLRLIYYSQIVNDFQKGDIAEGYSVSREKKESFPLTVTSAQKNPTAFYLCATLGLAKNIQYFGAGTRLSVL.

V usage is TRBV5-1 and J usage is TRBJ2-1, with a weak D call TRBD2 (7 bases). The CDR3 has 18 amino acids. With 7 bases removed from V and 0 bases from J, the gap between germline ends came to 23 bases. Germline assignment: CDR1 SGHRS and CDR2 YFSETQ. The CDR3 bases are TGCGCCAGCGCGGGACGGGGGCTAGCGGTAAGCTCCTACAATGAGCAGTTCTTC. Protein product: CASAGRGLAVSSYNEQFF. The full variable domain, completed using reference TRBV5-1 and TRBJ2-1, is KAGVTQTPRYLIKTRGQQVTLSCSPISGHRSVSWYQQTPGQGLQFLFEYFSETQRNKGNFPGRFSGRQFSNSRSEMNVSTLELGDSALYLCASAGRGLAVSSYNEQFFGPGTRLTVL.